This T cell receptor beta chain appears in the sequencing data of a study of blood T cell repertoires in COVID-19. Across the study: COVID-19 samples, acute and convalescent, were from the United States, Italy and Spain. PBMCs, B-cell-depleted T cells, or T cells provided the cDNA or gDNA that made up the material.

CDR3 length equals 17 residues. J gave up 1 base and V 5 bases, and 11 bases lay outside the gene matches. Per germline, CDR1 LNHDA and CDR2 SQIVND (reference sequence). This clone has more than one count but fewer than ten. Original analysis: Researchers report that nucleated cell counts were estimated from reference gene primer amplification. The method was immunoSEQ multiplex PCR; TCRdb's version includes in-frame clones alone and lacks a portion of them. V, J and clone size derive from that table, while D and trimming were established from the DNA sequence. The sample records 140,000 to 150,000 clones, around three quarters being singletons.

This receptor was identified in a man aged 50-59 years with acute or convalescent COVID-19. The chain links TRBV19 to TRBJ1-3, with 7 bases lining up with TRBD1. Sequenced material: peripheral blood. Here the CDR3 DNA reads TGTGCCAGTAGTCCCGGGACAGCTTTTTGGTCTGGAAACACCATATATTTT. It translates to CASSPGTAFWSGNTIYF. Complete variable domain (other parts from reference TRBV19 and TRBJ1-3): DGGITQSPKYLFRKEGQNVTLSCEQNLNHDAMYWYRQDPGQGLRLIYYSQIVNDFQKGDIAEGYSVSREKKESFPLTVTSAQKNPTAFYLCASSPGTAFWSGNTIYFGEGSWLTVV.